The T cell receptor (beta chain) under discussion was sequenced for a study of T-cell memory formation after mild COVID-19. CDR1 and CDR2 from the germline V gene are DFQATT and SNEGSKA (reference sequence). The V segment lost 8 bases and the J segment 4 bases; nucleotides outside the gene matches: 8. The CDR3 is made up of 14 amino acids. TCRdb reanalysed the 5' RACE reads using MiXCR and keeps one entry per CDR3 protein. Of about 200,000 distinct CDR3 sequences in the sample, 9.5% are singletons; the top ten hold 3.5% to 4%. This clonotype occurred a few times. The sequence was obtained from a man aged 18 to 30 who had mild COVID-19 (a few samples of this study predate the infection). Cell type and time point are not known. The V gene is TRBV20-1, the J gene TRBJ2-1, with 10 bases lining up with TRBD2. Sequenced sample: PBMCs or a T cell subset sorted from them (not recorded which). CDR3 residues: CSTKASGGYNEQFF. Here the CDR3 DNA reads TGCAGTACAAAAGCTAGCGGGGGATACAATGAGCAGTTCTTC.